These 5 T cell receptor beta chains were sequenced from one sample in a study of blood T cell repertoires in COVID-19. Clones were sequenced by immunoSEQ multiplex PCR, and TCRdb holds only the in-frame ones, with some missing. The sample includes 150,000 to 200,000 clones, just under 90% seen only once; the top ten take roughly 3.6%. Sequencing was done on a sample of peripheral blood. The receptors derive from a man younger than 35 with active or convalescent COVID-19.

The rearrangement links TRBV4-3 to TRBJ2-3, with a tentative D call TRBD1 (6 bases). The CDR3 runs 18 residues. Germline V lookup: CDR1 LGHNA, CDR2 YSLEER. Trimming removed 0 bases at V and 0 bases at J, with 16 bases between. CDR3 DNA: TGCGCCAGCAGCCAAGATCCCCCCAGGGGCGAAAGCACAGATACGCAGTATTTT. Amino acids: CASSQDPPRGESTDTQYF.

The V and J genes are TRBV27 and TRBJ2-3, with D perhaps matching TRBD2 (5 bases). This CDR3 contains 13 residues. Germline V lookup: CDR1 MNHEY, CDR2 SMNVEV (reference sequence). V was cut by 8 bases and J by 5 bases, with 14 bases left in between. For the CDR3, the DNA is TGTGCCAGCCGCACGAATAGCGAAGATACGCAGTATTTT. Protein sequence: CASRTNSEDTQYF.

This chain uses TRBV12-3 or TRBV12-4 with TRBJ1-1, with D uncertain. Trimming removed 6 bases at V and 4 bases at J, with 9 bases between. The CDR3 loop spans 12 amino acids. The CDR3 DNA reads TGTGCCAGCAGGAGATTCGGCACTGAAGCTTTCTTT. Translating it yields CASRRFGTEAFF.

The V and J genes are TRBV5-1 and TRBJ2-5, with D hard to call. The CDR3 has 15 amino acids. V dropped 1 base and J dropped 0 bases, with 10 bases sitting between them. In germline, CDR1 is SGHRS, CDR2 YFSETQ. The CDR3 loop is CASSLMSPNQETQYF. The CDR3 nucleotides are TGCGCCAGCAGCTTGATGTCACCTAACCAAGAGACCCAGTACTTC.

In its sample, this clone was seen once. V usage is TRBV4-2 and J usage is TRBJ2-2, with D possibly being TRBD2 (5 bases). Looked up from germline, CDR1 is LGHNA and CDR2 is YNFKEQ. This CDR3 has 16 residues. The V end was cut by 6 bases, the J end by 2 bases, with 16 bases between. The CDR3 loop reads CASSQLLAANTGELFF. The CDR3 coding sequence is TGTGCCAGCAGTCAGCTTCTAGCTGCTAACACCGGGGAGCTGTTTTTT.